The present T cell receptor beta chain was sequenced within a study of blood T cell repertoires in COVID-19. Study as a whole: Acute-phase and convalescent COVID-19 samples originated in the United States, Italy and Spain. T cells, B-cell-depleted T cells, or PBMCs provided the cDNA or gDNA that served as material.

Trimming cost V 2 bases and J 1 base, with 9 bases left between them. CDR3 length: 14 amino acids. CDR1 and CDR2 (germline): SGDLS, YYNGEE. Original methodology: Reference gene primers were amplified, and this amplification served to estimate nucleated cell counts. Produced via immunoSEQ multiplex PCR; TCRdb's table is partial and in-frame only. D and trimming were read from the DNA, whereas the V and J calls and clone size are those reported in that table. The sample lists approximately 170,000 clones, around 82% seen once, with approximately 1.2% in the top ten. This receptor was identified in a man between 60 and 75 years old who had recovered from COVID-19. Sequenced: peripheral blood. This chain uses TRBV9 with TRBJ1-1; tentative D call: TRBD1 (6 bases). The CDR3 region has the DNA TGTGCCAGCAGCGTTGCAGGGGCGAACACTGAAGCTTTCTTT. Translated: CASSVAGANTEAFF.